This T cell receptor beta chain originates from a study of CD8 T cells in ankylosing spondylitis. The study's findings and limits: Typical of ankylosing spondylitis blood, it appeared, was a TCR beta motif of seven to nine highly homologous variants. From matched ankylosing spondylitis synovial fluid, disease-linked clones were reportedly recovered at significantly enriched levels.

Regarding this clonotype: Its specificity is not known.

A single record per CDR3 protein comes from TCRdb applying MiXCR to the 5' RACE reads. The table lists 250,000 to 350,000 distinct CDR3 sequences, around 20% of them singletons. Sequencing was performed on blood, either unsorted or a sorted T cell fraction (not recorded which). The sequence came from a male donor with ankylosing spondylitis or in good health (not recorded which).

The CDR3 sequence: CASSLSDGNEQFF. CDR3 coding DNA: TGTGCCAGCAGTCTCTCAGACGGCAATGAGCAGTTCTTC. The J gene is TRBJ2-1, the V gene TRBV12-3 or TRBV12-4; D is unresolved. The CDR3 has 13 residues. The germline V and J ends were trimmed by 5 bases and 6 bases, with 11 bases remaining between them.